This T cell receptor beta chain came from a study of a mutant IDH1 vaccine in newly diagnosed glioma. Study-level results: Vaccine-induced immune responses were detected in approximately 93% of patients. Seemingly, pseudoprogression had no relation to changes in the top peripheral T cell clonotypes.

Profiling relied on immunoSEQ multiplex PCR, and the TCRdb table lists in-frame clones only, not all of them. The table shows roughly 34,000 clones, with around four fifths occurring only once. This clone was detected only once. Its antigen remains unidentified. Time point specified: baseline, week 1 (first vaccination visit). The treatment here: pre-vaccination baseline after standard-of-care therapy. Patients carried new grade 3 or 4 IDH1-mutant astrocytomas lacking nuclear ATRX. CDR1 and CDR2 (germline): MNHEY, SMNVEV (reference sequence). V was shortened by 11 bases and J by 1 base, with 15 bases between the two germline ends. The length of the CDR3 is 13 residues.

The input for sequencing was peripheral blood mononuclear cells (PBMCs), taken from a glioma patient treated with radiotherapy, temozolomide or both. The genes are TRBV27 and TRBJ2-7; possibly TRBD2 for D (6 bases). This clonotype originated in a man aged 45-60 years with glioma. Some clones in this sample may be carry-over from other donors' samples. The CDR3 protein is CAAGVGTSYEQYF. CDR3 nucleotide sequence: TGTGCCGCCGGAGTAGGGACTTCCTACGAGCAGTACTTC.